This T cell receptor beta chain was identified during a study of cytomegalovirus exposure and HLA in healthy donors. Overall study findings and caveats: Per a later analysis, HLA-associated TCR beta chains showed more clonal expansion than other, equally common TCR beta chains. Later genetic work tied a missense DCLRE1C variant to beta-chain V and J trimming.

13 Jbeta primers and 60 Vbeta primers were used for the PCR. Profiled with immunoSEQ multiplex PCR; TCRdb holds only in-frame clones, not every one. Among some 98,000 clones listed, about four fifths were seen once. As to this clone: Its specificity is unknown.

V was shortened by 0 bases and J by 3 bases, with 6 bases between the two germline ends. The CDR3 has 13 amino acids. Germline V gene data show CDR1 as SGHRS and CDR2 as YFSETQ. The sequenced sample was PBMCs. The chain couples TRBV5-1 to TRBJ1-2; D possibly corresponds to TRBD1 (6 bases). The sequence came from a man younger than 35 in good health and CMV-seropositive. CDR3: CASSLEGDYGYTF. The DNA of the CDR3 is TGCGCCAGCAGCTTGGAGGGGGACTATGGCTACACCTTC.